This T cell receptor beta chain was sequenced for a study of T cells in localized non-small cell lung cancer. Data came from immunoSEQ multiplex PCR; TCRdb stores just in-frame clones and leaves some out. The data contain 13,000 or so clones, approximately 30% of them seen just once; the ten biggest clones take up 7.2%. The CDR3 extends over 16 amino acids. CDR1 LNHDA and CDR2 SQIVND come from the germline V gene (reference sequence). The V gene lost 5 bases and the J gene lost 0 bases, with 14 bases spanning the gap. The V call is TRBV19, the J call TRBJ2-1, with D maybe TRBD2 (5 bases). The sequence came from a female donor of 60 years or more with stage I lung adenocarcinoma. The input for sequencing was lung tumor tissue, taken before any cancer treatment. The CDR3 loop reads CASSFQSGLSYNEQFF. The CDR3 DNA follows: TGTGCCAGTAGTTTCCAGAGCGGTCTCTCCTACAATGAGCAGTTCTTC. The whole variable domain, remainder taken from reference TRBV19 and TRBJ2-1, is DGGITQSPKYLFRKEGQNVTLSCEQNLNHDAMYWYRQDPGQGLRLIYYSQIVNDFQKGDIAEGYSVSREKKESFPLTVTSAQKNPTAFYLCASSFQSGLSYNEQFFGPGTRLTVL.